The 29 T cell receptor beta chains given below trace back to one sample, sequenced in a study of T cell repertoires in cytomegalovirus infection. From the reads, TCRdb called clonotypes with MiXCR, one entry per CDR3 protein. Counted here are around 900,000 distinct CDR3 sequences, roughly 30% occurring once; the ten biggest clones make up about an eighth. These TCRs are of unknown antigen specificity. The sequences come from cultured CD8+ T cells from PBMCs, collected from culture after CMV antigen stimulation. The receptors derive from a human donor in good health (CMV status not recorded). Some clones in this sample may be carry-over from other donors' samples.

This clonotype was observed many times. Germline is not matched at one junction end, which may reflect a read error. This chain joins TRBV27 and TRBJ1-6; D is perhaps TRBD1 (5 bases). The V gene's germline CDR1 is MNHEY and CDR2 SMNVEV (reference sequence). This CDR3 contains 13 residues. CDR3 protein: CASTRAYNSPLHF. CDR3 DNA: TGTGCCAGCACCAGGGCCTACAATTCACCCCTCCACTTT.

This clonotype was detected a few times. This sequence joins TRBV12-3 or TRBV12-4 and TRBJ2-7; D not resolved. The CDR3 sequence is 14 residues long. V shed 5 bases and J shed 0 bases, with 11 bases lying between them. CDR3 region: CASSGFGSSYEQYF. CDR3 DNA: TGTGCCAGCAGTGGGTTTGGAAGCTCCTACGAGCAGTACTTC.

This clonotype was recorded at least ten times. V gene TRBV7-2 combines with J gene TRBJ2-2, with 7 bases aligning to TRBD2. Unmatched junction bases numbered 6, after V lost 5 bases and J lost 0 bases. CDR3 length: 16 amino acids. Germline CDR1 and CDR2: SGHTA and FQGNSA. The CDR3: CASSPFAGANTGELFF. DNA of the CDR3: TGTGCCAGCAGCCCCTTTGCGGGGGCGAACACCGGGGAGCTGTTTTTT.

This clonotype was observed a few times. The CDR3 loop is CASKPGTASYEQYF. The CDR3 nucleotides are TGTGCCAGCAAACCCGGGACAGCCTCCTACGAGCAGTACTTC. J is TRBJ2-7 and V is TRBV12-3 or TRBV12-4; 7 bases map to TRBD1. This CDR3 region has 14 residues. Unmatched junction bases numbered 6, after V lost 7 bases and J lost 0 bases.

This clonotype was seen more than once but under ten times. DNA for the CDR3: TGTGCCACCAGTGATCGGGGGGGCCGAGATACGCAGTATTTT. Translating it yields CATSDRGGRDTQYF. The chain combines TRBV24-1 with TRBJ2-3; 8 nucleotides agree with TRBD2. CDR1 is KGHDR and CDR2 is SFDVKD in the germline V gene. This CDR3 is 14 amino acids long. V dropped 3 bases and J dropped 5; count of bases not matched to a gene: 3.

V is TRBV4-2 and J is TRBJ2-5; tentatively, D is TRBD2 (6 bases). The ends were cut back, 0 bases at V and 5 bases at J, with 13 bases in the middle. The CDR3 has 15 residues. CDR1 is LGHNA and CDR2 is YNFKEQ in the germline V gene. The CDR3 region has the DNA TGTGCCAGCAGCCAAGATCTCGGCGGGGTGGAGACCCAGTACTTC. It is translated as CASSQDLGGVETQYF.

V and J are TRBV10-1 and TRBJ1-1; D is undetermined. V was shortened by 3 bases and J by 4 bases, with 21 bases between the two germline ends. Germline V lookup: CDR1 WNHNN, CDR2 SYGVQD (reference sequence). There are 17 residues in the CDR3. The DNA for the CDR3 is TGCGCCAGCAGTGATGAAGGGCCAGAGGCCGGGTCCACTGAAGCTTTCTTT. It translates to CASSDEGPEAGSTEAFF.

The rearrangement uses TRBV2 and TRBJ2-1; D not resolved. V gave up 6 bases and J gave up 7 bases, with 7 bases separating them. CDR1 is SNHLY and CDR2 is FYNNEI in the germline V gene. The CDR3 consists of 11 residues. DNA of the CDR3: TGTGCCAGCAGACACACGAATGAGCAGTTCTTC. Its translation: CASRHTNEQFF.

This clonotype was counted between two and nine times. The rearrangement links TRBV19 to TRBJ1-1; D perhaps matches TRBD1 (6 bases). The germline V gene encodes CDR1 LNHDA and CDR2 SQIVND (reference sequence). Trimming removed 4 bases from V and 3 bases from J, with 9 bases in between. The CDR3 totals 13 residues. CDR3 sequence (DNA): TGTGCCAGTAGTAGGGGGCCTGACACTGAAGCTTTCTTT. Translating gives CASSRGPDTEAFF.

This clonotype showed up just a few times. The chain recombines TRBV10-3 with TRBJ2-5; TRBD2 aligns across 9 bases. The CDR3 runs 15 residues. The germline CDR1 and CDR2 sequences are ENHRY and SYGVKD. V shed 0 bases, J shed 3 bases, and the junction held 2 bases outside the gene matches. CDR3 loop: CAISESLAGEETQYF. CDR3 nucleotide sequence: TGTGCCATCAGTGAGTCCTTAGCGGGAGAAGAGACCCAGTACTTC.

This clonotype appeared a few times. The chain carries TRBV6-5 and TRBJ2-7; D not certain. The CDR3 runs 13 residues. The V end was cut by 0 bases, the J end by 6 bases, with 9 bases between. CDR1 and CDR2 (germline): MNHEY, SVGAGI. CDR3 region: CASSYSEKVEQYF. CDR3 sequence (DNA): TGTGCCAGCAGTTACTCGGAGAAGGTCGAGCAGTACTTC.

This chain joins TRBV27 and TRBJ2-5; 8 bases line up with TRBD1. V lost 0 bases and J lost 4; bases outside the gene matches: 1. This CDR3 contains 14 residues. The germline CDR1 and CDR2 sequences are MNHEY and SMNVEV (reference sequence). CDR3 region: CASSLSDRAETQYF. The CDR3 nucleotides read TGTGCCAGCAGTTTATCGGACAGGGCAGAGACCCAGTACTTC.

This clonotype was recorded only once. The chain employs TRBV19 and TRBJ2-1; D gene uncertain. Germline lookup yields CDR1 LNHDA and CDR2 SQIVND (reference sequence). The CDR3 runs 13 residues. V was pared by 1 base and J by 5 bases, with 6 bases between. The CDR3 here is CASSIGRNNEQFF. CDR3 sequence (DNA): TGTGCCAGTAGTATAGGCCGAAACAATGAGCAGTTCTTC.

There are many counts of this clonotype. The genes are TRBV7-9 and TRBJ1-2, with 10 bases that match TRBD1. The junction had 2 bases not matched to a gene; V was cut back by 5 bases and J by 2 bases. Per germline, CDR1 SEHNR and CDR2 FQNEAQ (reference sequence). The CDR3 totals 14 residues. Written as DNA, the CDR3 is TGTGCCAGCAGCGGGACAGGGGCCAACTATGGCTACACCTTC. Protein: CASSGTGANYGYTF.

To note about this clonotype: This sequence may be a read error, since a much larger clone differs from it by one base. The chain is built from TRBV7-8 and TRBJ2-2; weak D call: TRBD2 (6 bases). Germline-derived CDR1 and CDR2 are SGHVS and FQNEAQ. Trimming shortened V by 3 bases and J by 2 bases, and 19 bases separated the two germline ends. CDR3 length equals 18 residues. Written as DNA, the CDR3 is TGTGCCAGCAGCTTCTCGGACTCGGTGGGGGGAAACACCGGGGAGCTGTTTTTT. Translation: CASSFSDSVGGNTGELFF. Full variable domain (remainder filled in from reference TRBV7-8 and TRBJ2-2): GAGVSQSPRYKVAKRGQDVALRCDPISGHVSLFWYQQALGQGPEFLTYFQNEAQLDKSGLPSDRFFAERPEGSVSTLKIQRTQQEDSAVYLCASSFSDSVGGNTGELFFGEGSRLTVL.

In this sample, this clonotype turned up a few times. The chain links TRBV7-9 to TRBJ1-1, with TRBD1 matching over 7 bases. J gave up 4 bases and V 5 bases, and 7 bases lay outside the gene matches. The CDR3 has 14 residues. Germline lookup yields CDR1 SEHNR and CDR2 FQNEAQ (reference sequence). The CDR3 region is CASSPTAGGTEAFF. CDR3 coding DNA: TGTGCCAGCAGCCCCACCGCAGGGGGCACTGAAGCTTTCTTT.

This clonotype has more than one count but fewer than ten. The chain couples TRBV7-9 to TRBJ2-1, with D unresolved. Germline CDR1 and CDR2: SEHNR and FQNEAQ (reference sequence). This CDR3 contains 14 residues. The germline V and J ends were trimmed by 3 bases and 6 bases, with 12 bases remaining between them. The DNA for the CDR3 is TGTGCCAGCAGCTTGCCACAACTCGCCAATGAGCAGTTCTTC. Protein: CASSLPQLANEQFF.

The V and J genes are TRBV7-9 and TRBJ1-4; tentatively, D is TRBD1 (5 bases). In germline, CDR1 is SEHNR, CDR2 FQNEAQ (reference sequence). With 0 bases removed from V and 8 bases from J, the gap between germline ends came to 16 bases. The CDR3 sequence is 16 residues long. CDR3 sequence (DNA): TGTGCCAGCAGCTTAGCGCGGCGGGGCGTCGGCGAAAAACTGTTTTTT. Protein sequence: CASSLARRGVGEKLFF.

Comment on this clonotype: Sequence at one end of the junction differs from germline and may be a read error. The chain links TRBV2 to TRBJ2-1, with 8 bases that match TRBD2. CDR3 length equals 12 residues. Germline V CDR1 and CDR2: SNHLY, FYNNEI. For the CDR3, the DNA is TGTGCCAGCAGCGGGGGGGTCAATGGGCAGTTCTTC. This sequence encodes CASSGGVNGQFF.

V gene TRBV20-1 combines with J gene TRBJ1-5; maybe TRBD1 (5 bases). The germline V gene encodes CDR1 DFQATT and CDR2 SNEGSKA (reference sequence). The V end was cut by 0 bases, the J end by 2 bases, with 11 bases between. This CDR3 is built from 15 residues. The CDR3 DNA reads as TGCAGTGCTAGAGATCTAAGGGACGGCAATCAGCCCCAGCATTTT. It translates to CSARDLRDGNQPQHF.

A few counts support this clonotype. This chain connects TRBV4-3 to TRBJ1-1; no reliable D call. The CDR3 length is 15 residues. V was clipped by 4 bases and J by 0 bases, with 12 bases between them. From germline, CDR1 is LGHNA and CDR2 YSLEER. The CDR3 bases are TGCGCCAGCAGCCCAGAAACGGCCCTGAACACTGAAGCTTTCTTT. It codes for CASSPETALNTEAFF.

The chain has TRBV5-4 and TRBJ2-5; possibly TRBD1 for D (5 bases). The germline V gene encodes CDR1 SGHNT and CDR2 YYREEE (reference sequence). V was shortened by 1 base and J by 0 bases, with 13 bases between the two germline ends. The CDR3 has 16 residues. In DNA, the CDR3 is TGTGCCAGCAGCTTGAAGGGGAAAGGGTACCAAGAGACCCAGTACTTC. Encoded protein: CASSLKGKGYQETQYF.

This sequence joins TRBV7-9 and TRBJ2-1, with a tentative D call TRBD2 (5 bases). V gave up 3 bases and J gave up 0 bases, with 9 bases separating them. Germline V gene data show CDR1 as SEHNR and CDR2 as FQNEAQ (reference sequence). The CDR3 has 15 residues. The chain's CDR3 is CASSFERDSYNEQFF. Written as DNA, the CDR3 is TGTGCCAGCAGCTTCGAGAGGGACTCCTACAATGAGCAGTTCTTC. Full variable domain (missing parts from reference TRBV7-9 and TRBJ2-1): DTGVSQNPRHKITKRGQNVTFRCDPISEHNRLYWYRQTLGQGPEFLTYFQNEAQLEKSRLLSDRFSAERPKGSFSTLEIQRTEQGDSAMYLCASSFERDSYNEQFFGPGTRLTVL.

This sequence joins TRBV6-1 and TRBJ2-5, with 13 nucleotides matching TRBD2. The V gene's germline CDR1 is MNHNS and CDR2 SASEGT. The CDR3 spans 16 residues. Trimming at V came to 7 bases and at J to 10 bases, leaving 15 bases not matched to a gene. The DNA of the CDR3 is TGTGCCAGCACACAGTTGGGACTAGCGGGACCTGAGGGCCAGTACTTC. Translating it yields CASTQLGLAGPEGQYF.

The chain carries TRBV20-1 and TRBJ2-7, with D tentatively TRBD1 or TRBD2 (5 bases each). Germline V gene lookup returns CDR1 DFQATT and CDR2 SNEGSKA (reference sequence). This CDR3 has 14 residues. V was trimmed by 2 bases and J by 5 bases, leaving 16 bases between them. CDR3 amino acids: CSARLPGTANEQYF. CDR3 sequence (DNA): TGCAGTGCTAGACTCCCCGGGACGGCTAACGAGCAGTACTTC.

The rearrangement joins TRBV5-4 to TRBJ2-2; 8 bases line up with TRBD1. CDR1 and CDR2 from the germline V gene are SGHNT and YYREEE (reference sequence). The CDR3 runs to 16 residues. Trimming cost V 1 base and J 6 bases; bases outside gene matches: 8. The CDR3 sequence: CASSLSRGRSSGELFF. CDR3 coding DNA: TGTGCCAGCAGCTTGAGCAGGGGGCGAAGCTCCGGGGAGCTGTTTTTT.

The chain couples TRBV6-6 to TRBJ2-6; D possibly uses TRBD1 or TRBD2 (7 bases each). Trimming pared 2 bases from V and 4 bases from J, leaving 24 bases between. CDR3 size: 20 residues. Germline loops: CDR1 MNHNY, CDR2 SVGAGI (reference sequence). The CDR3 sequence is CASSYLSPAQGGRGANVLTF. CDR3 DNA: TGTGCCAGCAGTTACCTATCCCCGGCCCAGGGGGGGAGAGGGGCCAACGTCCTGACTTTC.

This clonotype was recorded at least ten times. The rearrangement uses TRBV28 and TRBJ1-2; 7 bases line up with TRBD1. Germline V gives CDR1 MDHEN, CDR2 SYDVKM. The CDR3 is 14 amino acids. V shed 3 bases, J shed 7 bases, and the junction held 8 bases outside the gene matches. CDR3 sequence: CASSLLLQGPGYTF. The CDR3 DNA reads TGTGCCAGCAGTTTGCTATTACAGGGGCCTGGCTACACCTTC.

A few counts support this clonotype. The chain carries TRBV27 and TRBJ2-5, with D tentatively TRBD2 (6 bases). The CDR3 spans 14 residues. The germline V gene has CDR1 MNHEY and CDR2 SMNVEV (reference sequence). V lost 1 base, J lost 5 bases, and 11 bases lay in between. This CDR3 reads CASSLWGVRETQYF. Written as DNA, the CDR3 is TGTGCCAGCAGTTTATGGGGGGTAAGGGAGACCCAGTACTTC.